Presented here are 16 T cell receptor beta chains from one specimen sequenced in a study of blood T cell repertoires in COVID-19. The table came from immunoSEQ multiplex PCR; TCRdb's copy has only in-frame clones and leaves some out. Counted here are almost 250,000 clones, approximately 85% occurring once; the ten biggest clones make up about 9.1%. The sample taken for sequencing was PBMCs or T cells enriched from blood (not recorded which). The receptor source for this set is a woman between 45 and 65 years old with acute COVID-19.

The chain uses TRBV6-4 and TRBJ2-3; 9 bases align to TRBD2. In germline, CDR1 is MRHNA, CDR2 SNTAGT. The V gene end was trimmed by 4 bases and the J gene end by 0 bases; junction bases not matched to a gene: 11. The CDR3 has 18 residues. For the CDR3, the DNA is TGTGCCAGCAGTGCCCTGGCGGGGGGGATGACTAGCACAGATACGCAGTATTTT. This encodes CASSALAGGMTSTDTQYF.

The chain recombines TRBV7-2 with TRBJ1-1; maybe TRBD1 (5 bases). Trimming left V 5 bases short and J 6 bases short, with 10 bases between. This CDR3 comprises 12 residues. Germline V gene data show CDR1 as SGHTA and CDR2 as FQGNSA. CDR3 protein: CASSETGAEAFF. CDR3 DNA sequence: TGTGCCAGCAGCGAGACGGGGGCTGAAGCTTTCTTT.

The rearrangement uses TRBV7-3 and TRBJ1-2; D perhaps matches TRBD1 (5 bases). This CDR3 contains 13 residues. CDR1 and CDR2 from the germline V gene are SGHTA and FQGTGA. The V gene lost 5 bases and the J gene lost 8 bases, with 15 bases spanning the gap. The CDR3 sequence is CASSTDRSGGYTF. The CDR3 nucleotides are TGTGCCAGCAGCACAGACAGATCCGGAGGCTACACCTTC. The complete variable domain, with remaining parts taken from reference TRBV7-3 and TRBJ1-2, reads GAGVSQTPSNKVTEKGKYVELRCDPISGHTALYWYRQSLGQGPEFLIYFQGTGAADDSGLPNDRFFAVRPEGSVSTLKIQRTERGDSAVYLCASSTDRSGGYTFGSGTRLTVV.

This clone was detected once. The chain is built from TRBV19 and TRBJ1-6; D gene unclear. Germline CDR1 reads LNHDA; CDR2 reads SQIVND (reference sequence). CDR3 size: 13 residues. V gave up 0 bases and J gave up 10 bases, with 7 bases separating them. The CDR3 loop reads CASSIDPRSPLHF. In nucleotides, the CDR3 is TGTGCCAGTAGTATAGATCCCCGGTCACCCCTCCACTTT.

This clone was counted a few times. J is TRBJ1-5 and V is TRBV19; 8 nucleotides line up with TRBD1. From germline, CDR1 is LNHDA and CDR2 SQIVND (reference sequence). The CDR3 consists of 15 residues. After removal of 10 bases from V and 6 bases from J, the junction contained 14 bases not matched to a gene. In nucleotides, the CDR3 is TGTGCCACCGCTGCCGGGACAGGAGACAGTCAGCCCCAGCATTTT. Translated: CATAAGTGDSQPQHF.

The chain recombines TRBV29-1 with TRBJ1-2, with D maybe TRBD1 (6 bases). The V gene lost 6 bases and the J gene lost 4 bases, with 12 bases spanning the gap. This CDR3 is 12 amino acids long. Per germline, CDR1 SQVTM and CDR2 ANQGSEA. The CDR3 sequence is CSVAQGIYGYTF. CDR3 DNA: TGCAGCGTCGCACAGGGAATCTATGGCTACACCTTC.

The rearrangement joins TRBV13 to TRBJ1-2; 7 bases map to TRBD1. The junction had 6 bases not matched to a gene; V was cut back by 1 base and J by 7 bases. CDR1 and CDR2 (germline): PRHDT, FYEKMQ (reference sequence). The CDR3 runs to 14 residues. The CDR3 DNA reads TGTGCCAGCAGCTTAGTGACAGGGCGGCGTGGCTACACCTTC. Amino acid sequence: CASSLVTGRRGYTF.

V is TRBV5-1 and J is TRBJ1-1; 9 nucleotides match TRBD1. With V trimmed by 3 bases and J by 0 bases, 3 bases remained unmatched. The CDR3 has 15 amino acids. Germline CDR1 is SGHRS and CDR2 is YFSETQ. CDR3: CASSSGTGLNTEAFF. The DNA of the CDR3 is TGCGCCAGCAGCTCCGGGACAGGGTTGAACACTGAAGCTTTCTTT. Supplemented by reference TRBV5-1 and TRBJ1-1, the full variable domain reads KAGVTQTPRYLIKTRGQQVTLSCSPISGHRSVSWYQQTPGQGLQFLFEYFSETQRNKGNFPGRFSGRQFSNSRSEMNVSTLELGDSALYLCASSSGTGLNTEAFFGQGTRLTVV.

J is TRBJ2-2 and V is TRBV7-2; D may be TRBD2 (6 bases). The V and J ends lost 5 bases and 3 bases respectively, with 16 bases between them. This CDR3 contains 16 residues. Per the germline V gene, CDR1 is SGHTA and CDR2 is FQGNSA. The CDR3 DNA follows: TGTGCCAGCAGCCCCCCCCAGGCGGGGTACACCGGGGAGCTGTTTTTT. Translating it yields CASSPPQAGYTGELFF.

Comment on this clone: The sample holds other DNA sequences that translate to the same CDR3. Here the CDR3 DNA reads TGTGCCAGTAGTACACTAGCGGGGGGGCAGGCAGATACGCAGTATTTT. Protein product: CASSTLAGGQADTQYF. V gene TRBV19 combines with J gene TRBJ2-3, with 13 bases identical to TRBD2. The CDR3 consists of 16 residues. The germline CDR1 and CDR2 sequences are LNHDA and SQIVND (reference sequence). J lost 4 bases, V lost 4 bases, and 5 bases had no gene match. The full variable domain, its missing parts supplied by reference TRBV19 and TRBJ2-3, is DGGITQSPKYLFRKEGQNVTLSCEQNLNHDAMYWYRQDPGQGLRLIYYSQIVNDFQKGDIAEGYSVSREKKESFPLTVTSAQKNPTAFYLCASSTLAGGQADTQYFGPGTRLTVL.

This chain joins TRBV20-1 and TRBJ1-2; maybe TRBD1 (5 bases). CDR3 length: 14 amino acids. V lost 5 bases and J 2 bases, leaving 15 bases between the germline ends. Germline V lookup: CDR1 DFQATT, CDR2 SNEGSKA (reference sequence). CDR3 DNA: TGCAGTGCTGGTGGGGCCCGCGCGAACTATGGCTACACCTTC. It yields the protein CSAGGARANYGYTF.

The V gene is TRBV5-4, the J gene TRBJ1-3, with a weak D call TRBD1 (5 bases). Germline V gene sequence: CDR1 SGHNT, CDR2 YYREEE (reference sequence). The CDR3 has 14 residues. The germline V and J ends were trimmed by 3 bases and 4 bases, with 11 bases remaining between them. As DNA, the CDR3 is TGTGCCAGCAGCTACCCGGAGGGGGGAAACACCATATATTTT. Amino acids: CASSYPEGGNTIYF.

In this sample, this clone turned up once. The chain uses TRBV21-1 and TRBJ2-3; the table gives TRBD2 as D, unverified against the DNA. TRBV21-1 is a listed pseudogene. The CDR3 has 16 amino acids. CDR3 DNA sequence: TGTGCCAGCAGCAAAGAAGAGACGGAGAGCACAGATACGCAGTATTTT. Its translation: CASSKEETESTDTQYF.

The chain is built from TRBV19 and TRBJ2-7, with D uncertain. V lost 1 base, J lost 3 bases, and 10 bases lay in between. Germline V gene sequence: CDR1 LNHDA, CDR2 SQIVND (reference sequence). The CDR3 has 14 amino acids. The CDR3 nucleotides are TGTGCCAGTAGTATAGGTGGCGGTAACTACGAGCAGTACTTC. Encoded protein: CASSIGGGNYEQYF.

The gene calls are TRBV27 and TRBJ1-5, with 8 bases identical to TRBD1. The ends lost 6 bases at V and 7 bases at J; junction bases unmatched: 5. Germline lookup yields CDR1 MNHEY and CDR2 SMNVEV (reference sequence). The CDR3 contains 13 residues. The CDR3: CASRNDRGQPQHF. In DNA, the CDR3 is TGTGCCAGCAGGAACGACAGGGGCCAGCCCCAGCATTTT.

The J gene is TRBJ2-7, the V gene TRBV30; TRBD1 might be the D (5 bases). From germline, CDR1 is GTSNPN and CDR2 SVGIG (reference sequence). The length of the CDR3 is 13 residues. V gave up 1 base and J gave up 2 bases, with 9 bases separating them. CDR3 DNA: TGTGCCTGGAGTGAAGGGGAACCCTACGAGCAGTACTTC. Translating gives CAWSEGEPYEQYF.